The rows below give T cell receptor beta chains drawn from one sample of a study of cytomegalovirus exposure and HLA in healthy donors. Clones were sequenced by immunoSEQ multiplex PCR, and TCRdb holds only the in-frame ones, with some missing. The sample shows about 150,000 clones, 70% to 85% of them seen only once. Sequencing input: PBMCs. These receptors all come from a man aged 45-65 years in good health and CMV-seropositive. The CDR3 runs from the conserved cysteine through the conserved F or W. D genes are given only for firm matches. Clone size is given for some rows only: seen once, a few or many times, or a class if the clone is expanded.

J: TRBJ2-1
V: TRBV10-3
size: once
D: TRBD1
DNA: TGTGCCATCAGTGAGAGTCGGGCAGGGGGTTCGAATGAGCAGTTCTTC
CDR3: CAISESRAGGSNEQFF

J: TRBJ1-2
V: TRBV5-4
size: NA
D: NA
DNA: TGTGCCAGCAGCCAGGGTGGGCCGGCTAACTATGGCTACACCTTC
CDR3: CASSQGGPANYGYTF

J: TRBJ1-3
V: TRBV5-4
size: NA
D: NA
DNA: TGTGCCAGCAGCTTAGGAGACAGCTCTGGAAACACCATATATTTT
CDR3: CASSLGDSSGNTIYF

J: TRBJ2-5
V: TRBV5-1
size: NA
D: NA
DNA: TGCGCCAGCAGCCGCGGAGGGGTCAAAGAGACCCAGTACTTC
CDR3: CASSRGGVKETQYF

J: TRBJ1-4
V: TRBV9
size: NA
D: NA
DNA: TGTGCCAGCAGCGTAGCTTGGGGCGAAAAACTGTTTTTT
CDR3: CASSVAWGEKLFF

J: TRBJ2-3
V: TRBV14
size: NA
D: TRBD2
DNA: TGTGCCAGCAGCCAAGATCGGCGGGAGTGGTTAGATACGCAGTATTTT
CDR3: CASSQDRREWLDTQYF

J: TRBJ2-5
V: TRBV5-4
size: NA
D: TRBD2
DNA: TGTGCCAGCAGTTTGACCCCAGCGGGGTACCAAGAGACCCAGTACTTC
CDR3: CASSLTPAGYQETQYF

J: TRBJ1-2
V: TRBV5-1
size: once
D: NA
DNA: TGCGCCAGCAGTCCAGGGGTTCAAAGGGGCTACACCTTC
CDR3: CASSPGVQRGYTF

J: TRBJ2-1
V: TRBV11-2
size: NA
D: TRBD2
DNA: TGTGCCAGCAGCTTAGAGGGGCTAGACGATACCGGGACTAGCGGGAGGAAGTTCTTC
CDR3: CASSLEGLDDTGTSGRKFF

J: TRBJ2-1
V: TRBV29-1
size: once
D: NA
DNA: TGCAGCGTTGAAGACCCCAGATCATCCTACAATGAGCAGTTCTTC
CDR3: CSVEDPRSSYNEQFF

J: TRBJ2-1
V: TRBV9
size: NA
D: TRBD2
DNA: TGTGCCAGCAGCGCCTCGACGGGGGGGAGCTCCTACAATGAGCAGTTCTTC
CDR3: CASSASTGGSSYNEQFF

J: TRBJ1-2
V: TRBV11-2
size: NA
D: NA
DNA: TGTGCCAGCAGCTTAGTTCTCAGTCATGGCTACACCTTC
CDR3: CASSLVLSHGYTF

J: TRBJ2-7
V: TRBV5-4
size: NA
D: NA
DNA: TGTGCCAGCAGCGGGAGGACAAGGAACGAGCAGTACTTC
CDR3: CASSGRTRNEQYF

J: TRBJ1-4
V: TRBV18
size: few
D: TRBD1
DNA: TGTGCCAGCTCACCGACAGGGGGACGGTATGAAAAACTGTTTTTT
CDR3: CASSPTGGRYEKLFF

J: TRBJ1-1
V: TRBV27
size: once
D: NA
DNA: TGTGCCAGCAGTTTACAAAGGGGGAACACTGAAGCTTTCTTT
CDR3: CASSLQRGNTEAFF

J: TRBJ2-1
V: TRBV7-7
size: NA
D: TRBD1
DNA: TGTGCTAGCAGCTTAGGACAGGGGAACAATGAGCAGTTCTTC
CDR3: CASSLGQGNNEQFF

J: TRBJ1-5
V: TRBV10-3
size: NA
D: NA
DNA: TGTGCCATCAGGGCGGGGCTTGCAGACAATCAGCCCCAGCATTTT
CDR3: CAIRAGLADNQPQHF

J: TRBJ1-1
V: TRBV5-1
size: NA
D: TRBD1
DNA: TGCGCCAGCAGCTTGCGACAGGGAAACACTGAAGCTTTCTTT
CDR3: CASSLRQGNTEAFF

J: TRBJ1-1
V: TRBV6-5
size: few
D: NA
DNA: TGTGCCAGCAGCCCAGGAGGGAACACTGAAGCTTTCTTT
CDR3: CASSPGGNTEAFF

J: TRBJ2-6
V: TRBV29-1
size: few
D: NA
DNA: TGCAGCGTTGAAACGTGGTCTGCGATAGTTGGGGCCAACGTCCTGACTTTC
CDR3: CSVETWSAIVGANVLTF

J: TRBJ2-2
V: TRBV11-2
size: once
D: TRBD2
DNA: TGTGCCAGCAGCCCTATCGCCCTAGCGGGGGGAAACACCGGGGAGCTGTTTTTT
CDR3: CASSPIALAGGNTGELFF

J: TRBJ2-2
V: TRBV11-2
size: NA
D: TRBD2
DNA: TGTGCCAGCAGCTATGACTGGGGGACTAGGTCAGGGGAGCTGTTTTTT
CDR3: CASSYDWGTRSGELFF

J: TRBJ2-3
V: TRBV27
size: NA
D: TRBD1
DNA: TGTGCCAGCAGTACTAACGACAGGGGGCTGGATACGCAGTATTTT
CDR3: CASSTNDRGLDTQYF

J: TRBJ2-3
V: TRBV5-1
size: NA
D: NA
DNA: TGCGCCAGCAGCTTGGATTTAGTATTCAGCACAGATACGCAGTATTTT
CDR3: CASSLDLVFSTDTQYF

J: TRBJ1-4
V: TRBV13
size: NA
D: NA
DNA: TGTGCCAGCAGCTTGAGTATTAATGAAAAACTGTTTTTT
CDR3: CASSLSINEKLFF

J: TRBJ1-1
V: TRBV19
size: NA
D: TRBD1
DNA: TGTGCCAGTAGTGAAAAAGGGGGCCCGGCCACTGAAGCTTTCTTT
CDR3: CASSEKGGPATEAFF

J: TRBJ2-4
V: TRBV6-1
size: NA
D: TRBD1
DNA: TGTGCCAGCAGGACGACAGGGCTAGCCAAAAACATTCAGTACTTC
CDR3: CASRTTGLAKNIQYF

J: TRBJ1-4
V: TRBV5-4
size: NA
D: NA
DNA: TGTGCCAGCGCCTCCGGGGTTAGTGGTGAAAAACTGTTTTTT
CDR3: CASASGVSGEKLFF

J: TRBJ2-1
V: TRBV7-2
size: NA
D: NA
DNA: TGTGCCAGCAGTTCCGCGCGGGGCTCCTACAATGAGCAGTTCTTC
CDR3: CASSSARGSYNEQFF

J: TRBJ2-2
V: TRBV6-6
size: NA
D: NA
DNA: TGTGCCAGCTCCCCCAGGGTCCTTAACACCGGGGAGCTGTTTTTT
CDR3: CASSPRVLNTGELFF

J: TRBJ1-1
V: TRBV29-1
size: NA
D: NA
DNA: TGCAGCGTTCGGGACACAGGACGCGGCACTGAAGCTTTCTTT
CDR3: CSVRDTGRGTEAFF

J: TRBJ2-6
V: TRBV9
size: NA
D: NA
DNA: TGTGCCAGCAGCGTAATGGGCAGCCCTTCTGGGGCCAACGTCCTGACTTTC
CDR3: CASSVMGSPSGANVLTF

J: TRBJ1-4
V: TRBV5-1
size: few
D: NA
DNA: TGCGCCAGGCCCCCCACAGCGGGGGATAATGAAAAACTGTTTTTT
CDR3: CARPPTAGDNEKLFF

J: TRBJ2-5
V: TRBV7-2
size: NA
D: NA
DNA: TGTGCCAGCAGCTTAGGCGGCAGAGAGACCCAGTACTTC
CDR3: CASSLGGRETQYF

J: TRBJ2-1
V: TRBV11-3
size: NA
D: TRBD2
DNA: TGTGCCAGCAGTCCTAGCGGGGCCCAAAACAATGAGCAGTTCTTC
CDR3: CASSPSGAQNNEQFF

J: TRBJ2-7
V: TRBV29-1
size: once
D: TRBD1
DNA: TGCAGCGTTGAAGAGGACAGGGGTTACGAGCAGTACTTC
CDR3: CSVEEDRGYEQYF

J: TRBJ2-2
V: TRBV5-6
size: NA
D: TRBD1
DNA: TGTGCCAGCAGCACCTGGACAGGTGCGAACACCGGGGAGCTGTTTTTT
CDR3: CASSTWTGANTGELFF

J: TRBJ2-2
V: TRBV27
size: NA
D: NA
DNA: TGTGCCAGCAGTTTATCAGGGGCCTACCGGGCCGGGGAGCTGTTTTTT
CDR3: CASSLSGAYRAGELFF

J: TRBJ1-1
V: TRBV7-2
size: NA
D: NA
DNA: TGTGCCAGCAGCTTAACGGGGAGGGCGAACACTGAAGCTTTCTTT
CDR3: CASSLTGRANTEAFF

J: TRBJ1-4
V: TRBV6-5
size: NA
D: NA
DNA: TGTGCCAGCAGTTACTCGACGGCAGGGGAAAAACTGTTTTTT
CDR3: CASSYSTAGEKLFF

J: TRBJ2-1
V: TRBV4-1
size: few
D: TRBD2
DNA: TGCGCCAGCAGCCAAGTGAGCGGGAGCAACGACCCCTCCTACAATGAGCAGTTCTTC
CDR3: CASSQVSGSNDPSYNEQFF

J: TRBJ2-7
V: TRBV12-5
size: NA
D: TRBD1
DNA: TGTGCTAGTGGTTCGTCCCTGGCCACAGGGGGAATCTACGAGCAGTACTTC
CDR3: CASGSSLATGGIYEQYF

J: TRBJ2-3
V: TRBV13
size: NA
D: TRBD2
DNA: TGTGCCAGCAGCTTACGGACTAGTACGGTCACAGATACGCAGTATTTT
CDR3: CASSLRTSTVTDTQYF

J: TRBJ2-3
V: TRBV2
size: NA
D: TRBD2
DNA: TGTGCCAGCACATCTAGCGGGGGATATAGCACAGATACGCAGTATTTT
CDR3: CASTSSGGYSTDTQYF

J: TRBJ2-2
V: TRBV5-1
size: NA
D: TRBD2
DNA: TGCGCCAGCAGCTGGGCGGGACTAGAGAACACCGGGGAGCTGTTTTTT
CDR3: CASSWAGLENTGELFF

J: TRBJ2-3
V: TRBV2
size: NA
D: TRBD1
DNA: TGTGCCAGCAGTGAAGCCACGGGACAGGATAGCACAGATACGCAGTATTTT
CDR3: CASSEATGQDSTDTQYF

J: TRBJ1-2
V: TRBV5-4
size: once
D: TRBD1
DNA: TGTGCCAGCAGCAGCTTGACAGGGCCTTCTGACTATGGCTACACCTTC
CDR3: CASSSLTGPSDYGYTF